This T cell receptor (beta chain) is drawn from a study of preoperative IRX-2 immunotherapy in early breast cancer (dated by TCRdb to about 2019). This specimen's treatment or condition label, interpreted: preoperative locoregional IRX-2 cytokine immunotherapy. The samples were obtained from a phase Ib study that tested preoperative, locoregional IRX-2 cytokine immunotherapy designed to prime immune responses. Patients with early-stage breast cancer who were given IRX-2 before surgery served as donors. The CDR3 holds 18 amino acids from the cysteine to the phenylalanine. Of the read, only the CDR3 DNA is kept; its 54 bases are in frame from base 1. The germline V gene (reference sequence) gives CDR1 as LNHDA and CDR2 as SQIVND. Trimming accounts for 5 bases at V and 8 bases at J, while the number of junction bases matched to no gene is 14. Library generation was performed with the immunoSEQ multiplex PCR assay. TCRdb took over this immuneACCESS table, retaining in-frame rearrangements with V and J assigned. Such tables are incomplete; in checked studies, under half of the missing clones stem from an unresolved V gene, and the remainder is unexplained. This sample gives about 42,000 clones in total; approximately 75% of them show up just once. The ten largest clones add up to approximately 1.2% of the sample.

This clone was recorded a few times. The antigen it recognizes is unknown. Qualities for individual bases were not recorded, and no much larger clone is one base off. Specimen: tumor tissue, collected after IRX-2 immunotherapy. The sequence came from a human donor with breast cancer. The chain employs TRBV19 and TRBJ2-3, with 15 bases in between that match TRBD2. The CDR3 amino acid sequence is: CASSDRTSGGVGGGTQYF. The bases read TGTGCCAGTAGTGACCGGACTAGCGGGGGGGTAGGAGGTGGTACGCAGTATTTT. The CDR3 plus the reference TRBV19 and TRBJ2-3 genes for the other parts give the full variable domain: DGGITQSPKYLFRKEGQNVTLSCEQNLNHDAMYWYRQDPGQGLRLIYYSQIVNDFQKGDIAEGYSVSREKKESFPLTVTSAQKNPTAFYLCASSDRTSGGVGGGTQYFGPGTRLTVL.